This T cell receptor beta chain was observed in a study of CXCR3-negative and CXCR3-positive naive CD8 T cells. Study results and limitations: TCR strength was inferred from TRB CDR3 properties, while surface CD5 was comparable between naive subsets. Memory CD8+ cells showed much lower diversity, while both naive subsets were comparably high. The study found that naive CXCR3-negative and CXCR3-positive cells shared TRBV-TRBJ usage, while memory cells differed.

Germline V lookup: CDR1 ENHRY, CDR2 SYGVKD. The CDR3 covers 17 residues. UMI-tagged TRB cDNA libraries were built via 5' RACE. TCRdb reanalyzed the 5' RACE reads, giving one entry per CDR3 protein sequence and no DNA. The sample table includes some 28,000 distinct CDR3 sequences. Worth noting for this clonotype: Its target is unknown.

The sequenced sample consisted of memory CD8+ T cells from blood. This sequence originates from a human donor in good health. Some clones in this sample may be carry-over from other donors' samples. V is TRBV10-3 and J is TRBJ2-1; TCRdb lists TRBD2, though no DNA is available to test this call. The CDR3 reads CAIHDPSGPYPYNEQFF.